This T cell receptor beta chain was retrieved from a study of radiation and T cells in renal cell carcinoma. The treatment denotes: 15 Gy SBRT to primary tumor, nephrectomy 4 weeks later. The assay was immunoSEQ multiplex PCR, and TCRdb's table has in-frame clones only and misses some. The sample lists under 5,500 clones, around 50% occurring once. Sequenced here: tumor tissue, sampled from a patient whose treatment included radiotherapy and nephrectomy. This sequence was found in a man between 60 and 75 years old with renal cell carcinoma.

CDR3 coding DNA: TGTGCCAGCAGGTTCGGGGGGGATCAGCCCCAGCATTTT. Protein product: CASRFGGDQPQHF. V gene TRBV6-6 combines with J gene TRBJ1-5, with D perhaps TRBD1 (5 bases). The ends were cut back, 6 bases at V and 5 bases at J, with 11 bases in the middle. CDR3 length: 13 residues. Looked up from germline, CDR1 is MNHNY and CDR2 is SVGAGI (reference sequence).